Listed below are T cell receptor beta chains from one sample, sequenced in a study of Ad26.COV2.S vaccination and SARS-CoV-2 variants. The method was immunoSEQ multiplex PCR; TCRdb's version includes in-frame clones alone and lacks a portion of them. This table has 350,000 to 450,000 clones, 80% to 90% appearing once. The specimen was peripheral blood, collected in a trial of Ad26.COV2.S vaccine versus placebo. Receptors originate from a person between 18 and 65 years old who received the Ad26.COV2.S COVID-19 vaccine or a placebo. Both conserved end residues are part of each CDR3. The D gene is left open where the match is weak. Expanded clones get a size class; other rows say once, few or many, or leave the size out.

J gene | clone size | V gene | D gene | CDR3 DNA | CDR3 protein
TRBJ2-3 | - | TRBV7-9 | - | TGTGCCAGCAGCGGGCTGGCGGATACGCAGTATTTT | CASSGLADTQYF
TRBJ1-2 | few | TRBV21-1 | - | TGTGCCAGGAACGCCGGGTGGGAGGGGGGCTACACCTTC | CARNAGWEGGYTF
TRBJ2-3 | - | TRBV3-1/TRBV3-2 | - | TGTGCCAGCAGTGACCGACAGCTGGATACGCAGTATTTT | CASSDRQLDTQYF
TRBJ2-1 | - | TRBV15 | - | TGTGCCACCAGCGTTCAATCTAAAATCCGGGTGGGTGAGCAGTTCTTC | CATSVQSKIRVGEQFF
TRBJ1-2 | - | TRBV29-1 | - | TGCAGCGTTGAAACTGGGACTTTCCCTTATGGCTACACCTTC | CSVETGTFPYGYTF
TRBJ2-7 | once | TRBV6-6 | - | TGTGCCAGCAGTTTCAGGATCTCCTACGAGCAGTACTTC | CASSFRISYEQYF
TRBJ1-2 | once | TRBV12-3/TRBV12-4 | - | TGTGCCAGCAGTTTAGGAACAAGGGGCTACACCTTC | CASSLGTRGYTF
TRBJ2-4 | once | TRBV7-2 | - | TGTGCCAGCAGCCCACTGGGCCTAGCCAAAAACATTCAGTACTTC | CASSPLGLAKNIQYF
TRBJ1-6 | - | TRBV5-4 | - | TGTGCCAGCAGCTTCAGGGTCGAAAATTCACCCCTCCACTTT | CASSFRVENSPLHF
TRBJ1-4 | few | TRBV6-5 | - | TGTGCCAGCACCGCGCAGGTCGATGAAAAACTGTTTTTT | CASTAQVDEKLFF
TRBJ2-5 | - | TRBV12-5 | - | TGTGCTAGTGGTTCCCCGTACCAAGAGACCCAGTACTTC | CASGSPYQETQYF
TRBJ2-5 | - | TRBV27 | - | TGTGCCAGAAACGGGACTCCGGAAGAAGAGACCCAGTACTTC | CARNGTPEEETQYF
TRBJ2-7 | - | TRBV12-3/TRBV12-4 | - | TGTGCCAGCAGTTCCCCTGCCTACGAGCAGTACTTC | CASSSPAYEQYF
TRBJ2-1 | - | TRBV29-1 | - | TGCAGCGTTGCATGGACATTTTACAATGAGCAGTTCTTC | CSVAWTFYNEQFF
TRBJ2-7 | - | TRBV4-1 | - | TGCGCCAGCAGCCAAGTCTGGGGCGAGCAGTACTTC | CASSQVWGEQYF
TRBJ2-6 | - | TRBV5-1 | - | TGCGCCAGCAGCTTGAATTCCGGCCCTGGGGCCAACGTCCTGACTTTC | CASSLNSGPGANVLTF
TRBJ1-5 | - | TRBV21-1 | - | TGTGCCAGCAGCAAATTTTACGGGAGCAATCAGCCCCAGCATTTT | CASSKFYGSNQPQHF
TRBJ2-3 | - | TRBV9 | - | TGTGCCAGCAGCGTGGGACATACTAGCACAGATACGCAGTATTTT | CASSVGHTSTDTQYF
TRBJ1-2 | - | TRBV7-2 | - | TGTGCCAGCAGCTTAGGGATCAACTATGGCTACACCTTC | CASSLGINYGYTF
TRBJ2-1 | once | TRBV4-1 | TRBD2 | TGCGCCAGCAGCCAAGGGGGTAGCGGGAGGGGAAATGAGCAGTTCTTC | CASSQGGSGRGNEQFF
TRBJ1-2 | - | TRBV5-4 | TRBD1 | TGTGCCAGCAGGGGACAGCTATATGGCTACACCTTC | CASRGQLYGYTF
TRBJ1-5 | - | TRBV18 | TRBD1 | TGTGCCAGCTCACTCGCCGGGACAGGGAGCAATCAGCCCCAGCATTTT | CASSLAGTGSNQPQHF
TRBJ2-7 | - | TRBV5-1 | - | TGCGCCAGCAGCCCGATATCCTTTTACGAGCAGTACTTC | CASSPISFYEQYF
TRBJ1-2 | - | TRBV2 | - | TGTGCCAGCAGTGTGGGGCAGATCAAGGGCTACACCTTC | CASSVGQIKGYTF
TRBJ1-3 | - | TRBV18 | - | TGTGCCAGCTCACCGGGGACCCACTCTGGAAACACCATATATTTT | CASSPGTHSGNTIYF
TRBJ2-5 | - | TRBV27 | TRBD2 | TGTGCCAGCAGTTTCATGGGACTAGCGGGTCGGTACCAAGAGACCCAGTACTTC | CASSFMGLAGRYQETQYF
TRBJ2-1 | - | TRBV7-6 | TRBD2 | TGTGCCAGCCGCAGGGGCGGGACTAGCGTTAGTGAGCAGTTCTTC | CASRRGGTSVSEQFF
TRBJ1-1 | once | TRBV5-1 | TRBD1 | TGCGCCAGTCACCAAGGGGGCAACACTGAAGCTTTCTTT | CASHQGGNTEAFF
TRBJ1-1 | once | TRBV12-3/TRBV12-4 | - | TGTGCCAGCAGCCGGACTGAAGCTTTCTTT | CASSRTEAFF
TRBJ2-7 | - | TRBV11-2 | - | TGTGCCAGCAGCTTGGGGGACCTACTAAGCTCCTACGAGCAGTACTTC | CASSLGDLLSSYEQYF
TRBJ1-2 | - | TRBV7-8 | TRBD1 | TGTGCCAGCAGCTCCTTGACAGGGGCTAACGGCTACACCTTC | CASSSLTGANGYTF
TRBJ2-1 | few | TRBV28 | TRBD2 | TGTGCCAGCAGTGCCATGCCCGGACTAGCTGGGAGCTCCTACAATGAGCAGTTCTTC | CASSAMPGLAGSSYNEQFF
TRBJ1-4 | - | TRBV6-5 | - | TGTGCCAGCAGTTACCAGGGAGGGTTAGAGGAAAAACTGTTTTTT | CASSYQGGLEEKLFF
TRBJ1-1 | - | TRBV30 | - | TGTGCCTGGAGGGGTAGCGGGGGCTCCCACAACACTGAAGCTTTCTTT | CAWRGSGGSHNTEAFF
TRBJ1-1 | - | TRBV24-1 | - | TGTGCCACCAGTGCAGGCACTGAAGCTTTCTTT | CATSAGTEAFF
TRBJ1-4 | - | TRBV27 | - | TGTGCCAGCAGTTTCCAAGGGGTTAGTGAAAAACTGTTTTTT | CASSFQGVSEKLFF
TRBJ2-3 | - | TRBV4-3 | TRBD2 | TGCGCCAGCAGACCGGGACTAGCGGGGACAGATACGCAGTATTTT | CASRPGLAGTDTQYF
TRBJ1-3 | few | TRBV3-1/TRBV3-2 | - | TGTGCCAGCACCGCATCGGAAGGAAACACCATATATTTT | CASTASEGNTIYF
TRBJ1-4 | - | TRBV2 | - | TGTGCCAGCAGTGGGGTGAGAACTAATGAAAAACTGTTTTTT | CASSGVRTNEKLFF
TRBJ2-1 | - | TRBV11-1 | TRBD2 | TGTGCCAGCAGCCCTAGTTTACTAGCGGAAGTTGAGCAGTTCTTC | CASSPSLLAEVEQFF
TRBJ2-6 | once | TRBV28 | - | TGTGCCAGCAGTTTATTTTCTGGGGCCAACGTCCTGACTTTC | CASSLFSGANVLTF